This T cell receptor (beta chain) was identified in a study of blood T cell repertoires in COVID-19 (TCRdb year 2020). Context from the whole study: Samples covering the acute and convalescent phases of COVID-19 were provided by collaborators in the United States, Italy and Spain. The repertoires were released in a freely available public database meant as a resource for research on the immune response to SARS-CoV-2. Nearly every sample came with metadata listing a de-identified subject ID, COVID-19 status, age in years and sex. The samples were drawn from the first 160 participants of the ongoing ImmuneRACE study and from more than 1,000 subjects provided by 6 global collaborators. Where available, HLA class I and class II types were obtained from metadata supplied by the sample provider rather than from assay-based typing. Subjects who had been exposed to COVID-19, were actively infected with it, or had recovered from it provided the deeply sampled blood TCRbeta repertoires that made up the dataset. The prospective study material was composed of cDNA or gDNA derived from T cells, B-cell-depleted T cells, or PBMCs.

The CDR3 spans 13 residues, from the cysteine through the phenylalanine. Left in the record is the CDR3 DNA by itself, 39 bases read in frame from the first base. For CDR1 and CDR2, the germline V gene lists SGHRS and YFSETQ. The germline V end is reduced by 8 bases and the J end by 6 bases; junction bases left unmatched: 7. One collaborating source in Seattle enrolled patients during active infection and followed them longitudinally through the course of disease. Each collaborating institution followed its own protocols to collect whole blood in K2EDTA tubes. For TCRbeta analysis, collaborators shipped samples as frozen whole blood, isolated PBMCs, or DNA extracted from either of those sample types. TCRbeta CDR3 regions were amplified from genomic DNA by means of the immunoSEQ Assay, a bias-controlled multiplex PCR. The source study handled its data this way. The number of nucleated cells in each sample was estimated by amplification of reference gene primers within the assay. To quantify the absolute abundance of each unique TCRbeta CDR3 rearrangement, sequence reads were collapsed and filtered. For each sample, productive Simpson clonality was calculated as the square root of Simpson's diversity index over productive rearrangements. Held by TCRdb, this immuneACCESS table contains in-frame sequences only and omits some clones. Under half of the omission traces to an unresolved V gene where checked; the cause of the rest is unknown. V, J and clone size are those of that table, while D and trimming were read from the DNA. Counted in this sample were more than 85,000 clones; roughly 89% of them appeared once. The top ten clones comprise 4% to 4.5% of the sample.

Comment on this clone: Its antigen is still unknown. No quality values exist for individual bases; no much larger clone is one base distant.

Overall results and qualifications from the work: Clinical and demographic metadata were provided uncurated, with the amount varying by source and participant.

The chain couples TRBV5-1 to TRBJ2-3; 9 of the junction bases match TRBD1. The source of this sequence is a human donor with COVID-19, enrolled during active disease. The donor label of this sample is uncertain. Sequencing was performed on peripheral blood. The DNA sequence follows: TGCGCCAGTACACAGGGGGCGGGTGATACGCAGTATTTT. Translated, this is CASTQGAGDTQYF.